This entry lists 24 T cell receptor beta chains sequenced from one sample in a study of T-cell reconstitution after alpha-beta-depleted transplantation in children. A library of TCRbeta sequences, prepared with unique molecular identifiers, was generated. TCRdb independently ran MiXCR on the PCR reads; one entry per CDR3 protein. The sample lists fewer than 1 million distinct CDR3 sequences; approximately 15% were seen once. The starting material was PBMCs, mostly from graft donor cells, obtained 360 days after TCRalphabeta/CD19-depleted stem cell transplant. The receptors originated from a male patient younger than 18 who had a stem cell transplant for acute lymphoblastic leukemia, so the T cells may come from the graft donor.

The rearrangement uses TRBV6-1 and TRBJ2-3, with 7 bases that match TRBD2. The CDR3 runs to 12 residues. Germline lookup yields CDR1 MNHNS and CDR2 SASEGT. The trim removed 8 bases at V and 6 bases at J, leaving 5 bases unmatched. The CDR3 sequence is CASRILADTQYF. DNA for the CDR3: TGTGCCAGCCGAATACTAGCGGATACGCAGTATTTT.

This rearrangement joins TRBV4-1 to TRBJ2-1; D unresolved. V was cut by 1 base and J by 8 bases, with 15 bases left in between. There are 15 residues in the CDR3. The germline V gene has CDR1 MGHRA and CDR2 YSYEKL. In nucleotides, the CDR3 is TGCGCCAGCAGCCAAGGAATGGGGTCCATCTATGAGCAGTTCTTC. Its protein is CASSQGMGSIYEQFF.

The gene calls are TRBV20-1 and TRBJ1-2; TRBD1 matches at 7 bases. This CDR3 region has 13 residues. V dropped 6 bases and J dropped 4; count of bases not matched to a gene: 8. Germline V gene data show CDR1 as DFQATT and CDR2 as SNEGSKA (reference sequence). DNA of the CDR3: TGCAGTGCCCACAAAGGGGGCGCCTATGGCTACACCTTC. It is translated as CSAHKGGAYGYTF.

This clonotype was observed a handful of times. The chain employs TRBV6-5 and TRBJ2-3, with 9 bases that match TRBD2. Germline V gene lookup returns CDR1 MNHEY and CDR2 SVGAGI. Unmatched junction bases numbered 5, after V lost 2 bases and J lost 2 bases. This CDR3 has 16 residues. CDR3 sequence reads: CASSYASGRLTDTQYF. The CDR3 nucleotides read TGTGCCAGCAGTTACGCAAGCGGGAGGCTCACAGATACGCAGTATTTT.

This clonotype was counted at least ten times. V and J are TRBV27 and TRBJ2-3, with 12 bases identical to TRBD2. Germline CDR1 is MNHEY and CDR2 is SMNVEV (reference sequence). The CDR3 spans 16 residues. J lost 3 bases, V lost 7 bases, and 8 bases had no gene match. The DNA for the CDR3 is TGTGCCAGCACCAAACTAGCGGGAGGATGGACAGATACGCAGTATTTT. It is translated as CASTKLAGGWTDTQYF.

In regard to this clonotype: A junction boundary mismatches the germline segment, possibly from a read error. The V and J genes are TRBV6-2 or TRBV6-3 and TRBJ2-4, with no clear D. Germline lookup yields CDR1 MNHEY and CDR2 SVGEGT. The CDR3 covers 12 residues. The CDR3 DNA sequence: TGTGCCAGCAGTTATGGTGGGCCCCTCCTTAACTTC. Translation: CASSYGGPLLNF.

This clonotype was seen at least ten times. The chain combines TRBV29-1 with TRBJ1-4, with D unclear. CDR1 and CDR2 (germline): SQVTM, ANQGSEA. V lost 6 bases, J lost 7 bases, and 15 bases lay in between. The CDR3 consists of 13 residues. CDR3 DNA sequence: TGCAGCGTATCGGGGTGGACGGTTGAAAAACTGTTTTTT. Encoded protein: CSVSGWTVEKLFF.

This clonotype turned up a few times. The V gene is TRBV20-1, the J gene TRBJ2-4; no definite D call. The V gene lost 3 bases and the J gene lost 0 bases, with 12 bases spanning the gap. The CDR3 extends over 15 amino acids. The V gene's germline CDR1 is DFQATT and CDR2 SNEGSKA (reference sequence). Written as DNA, the CDR3 is TGCAGTGCTAGTTGGCAGAGGATAGCCAAAAACATTCAGTACTTC. Its protein product is CSASWQRIAKNIQYF.

The table lists this clonotype with a few counts. The genes are TRBV11-2 and TRBJ2-3; TRBD2 matches 9 bases. J gave up 3 bases and V 2 bases, and 6 bases lay outside the gene matches. In germline, CDR1 is SGHAT, CDR2 FQNNGV. This CDR3 has 16 residues. The CDR3 reads CASSLPIAGVTDTQYF. DNA of the CDR3: TGTGCCAGCAGCTTACCTATAGCGGGAGTAACAGATACGCAGTATTTT.

The V call is TRBV27, the J call TRBJ2-1; 14 bases map to TRBD2. The V and J ends lost 6 bases and 9 bases, in that order; junction bases with no gene match: 4. The CDR3 is made up of 14 amino acids. The V gene's germline CDR1 is MNHEY and CDR2 SMNVEV (reference sequence). The CDR3 DNA follows: TGTGCCAGCAGGGGGACTAGCGGGAGTAGTGAGCAGTTCTTC. Its protein product is CASRGTSGSSEQFF.

The V and J genes are TRBV9 and TRBJ2-6; 11 nucleotides agree with TRBD1. V trimming: 0 bases; J trimming: 3 bases; junction bases outside the gene matches: 5. Germline lookup yields CDR1 SGDLS and CDR2 YYNGEE. The CDR3 sequence is 18 residues long. The CDR3 DNA follows: TGTGCCAGCAGCGTAGGGCGGACAGGGGGCTTTGGGGCCAACGTCCTGACTTTC. It is translated as CASSVGRTGGFGANVLTF.

V gene TRBV20-1 combines with J gene TRBJ1-5; a possible D gene is TRBD1 (6 bases). CDR1 DFQATT and CDR2 SNEGSKA come from the germline V gene (reference sequence). V lost 1 base, J lost 0 bases, and 10 bases lay in between. CDR3 length equals 15 residues. CDR3 sequence: CSARVTGSSNQPQHF. CDR3 DNA: TGCAGTGCTAGAGTAACAGGGTCTAGCAATCAGCCCCAGCATTTT.

J is TRBJ2-1 and V is TRBV4-2; a weak D match, TRBD2 (5 bases). Germline CDR1 reads LGHNA; CDR2 reads YNFKEQ. The V and J ends lost 0 bases and 2 bases respectively, with 11 bases between them. CDR3 length: 16 residues. CDR3 DNA sequence: TGTGCCAGCAGCCAAGATGGACTCCTAACCTACAATGAGCAGTTCTTC. This sequence encodes CASSQDGLLTYNEQFF.

This clonotype was counted between two and nine times. The rearrangement links TRBV5-1 to TRBJ1-2, with D uncertain. V lost 1 base and J 1 base, leaving 14 bases between the germline ends. The CDR3 has 16 residues. The germline CDR1 and CDR2 sequences are SGHRS and YFSETQ. The CDR3 spells CASSLIPLVGNYGYTF. The DNA for the CDR3 is TGCGCCAGCAGCTTGATCCCGCTGGTGGGTAACTATGGCTACACCTTC.

This chain uses TRBV13 with TRBJ1-6; no clear D gene. The V and J ends lost 4 bases and 3 bases respectively, with 13 bases between them. CDR3 length: 16 residues. CDR1 is PRHDT, CDR2 FYEKMQ, per germline (reference sequence). CDR3 residues: CASSSRPNHYNSPLHF. DNA of the CDR3: TGTGCCAGCAGCTCTCGACCGAATCACTATAATTCACCCCTCCACTTT.

The V and J genes are TRBV18 and TRBJ2-1; D uncertain. The CDR3 length is 15 residues. Trimming removed 2 bases from V and 0 bases from J, with 8 bases in between. The germline V gene encodes CDR1 KGHSH and CDR2 LQKENI. The CDR3: CASSPIGRSYNEQFF. CDR3 DNA sequence: TGTGCCAGCTCACCAATCGGACGCTCCTACAATGAGCAGTTCTTC.

This clonotype occurred a few times. This chain uses TRBV12-3 or TRBV12-4 with TRBJ1-5; D perhaps matches TRBD1 (5 bases). The CDR3 totals 14 residues. Trimming took 3 bases from V and 6 from J, leaving 12 bases between them. The CDR3 nucleotides read TGTGCCAGCAGTTTGGGGGAGGGACCTCAGCCCCAGCATTTT. It yields the protein CASSLGEGPQPQHF.

There are a few counts of this clonotype. One junction end does not reproduce the germline sequence, and a read error may be involved. The chain uses TRBV7-9 and TRBJ2-3; D gene ambiguous. Germline CDR1 is SEHNR and CDR2 is FQNEAQ (reference sequence). The CDR3 spans 12 residues. The CDR3 bases are TGTGCCAGCAGCTTATCCGGACCTTCACCGGATTTT. Its translation is CASSLSGPSPDF.

The chain has TRBV15 and TRBJ2-1; D not certain. Per germline, CDR1 LNHNV and CDR2 YYDKDF (reference sequence). The V and J ends lost 1 base and 4 bases respectively, with 17 bases between them. The CDR3 is 17 amino acids. The CDR3 loop is CATSRVRRVFGYNEQFF. CDR3 DNA sequence: TGTGCCACCAGCAGAGTGCGCCGGGTTTTCGGGTACAATGAGCAGTTCTTC.

The chain uses TRBV29-1 and TRBJ2-7; no definite D call. CDR3 size: 13 residues. The germline gives CDR1 SQVTM, CDR2 ANQGSEA. Trimming removed 3 bases at V and 6 bases at J, with 15 bases between. In nucleotides, the CDR3 is TGCAGCGTTGAGAGTAGGGCCACCGCCGAGCAGTACTTC. This encodes CSVESRATAEQYF.

This chain uses TRBV14 with TRBJ1-5; 8 positions match TRBD1. The CDR3 is made up of 18 amino acids. V shed 0 bases, J shed 4 bases, and the junction held 11 bases outside the gene matches. CDR1 is SGHDN, CDR2 FVKESK, per germline. The CDR3 region is CASSQENSAGGGNQPQHF. CDR3 coding DNA: TGTGCCAGCAGCCAAGAAAATTCGGCAGGGGGCGGTAATCAGCCCCAGCATTTT.

J is TRBJ2-7 and V is TRBV12-5; D perhaps matches TRBD1 (6 bases). The CDR3 runs to 13 residues. Looked up from germline, CDR1 is LGHNT and CDR2 is FRNRAP. V lost 7 bases, J lost 6 bases, and 16 bases lay in between. The CDR3 DNA is TGTGCTAGTGAACGGAACACAGGGCGCGAGCAGTACTTC. Residues: CASERNTGREQYF.

This clonotype appeared a few times. The chain joins TRBV12-3 or TRBV12-4 to TRBJ2-7; no reliable D call. The CDR3 totals 11 residues. V was trimmed by 6 bases and J by 9 bases, leaving 12 bases between them. Here the CDR3 reads CASRVGLGQYF. The CDR3 nucleotides read TGTGCCAGCAGGGTCGGCCTTGGGCAGTACTTC.

The chain has TRBV7-9 and TRBJ1-2; D gene ambiguous. The CDR3 is made up of 15 amino acids. In germline, CDR1 is SEHNR, CDR2 FQNEAQ (reference sequence). Trimming took off 4 bases at V and 0 bases at J, with 12 bases between the two ends. The CDR3 DNA sequence: TGTGCCAGCAGCTCCGCTCGGGCCACTAACTATGGCTACACCTTC. Translating it yields CASSSARATNYGYTF. The whole variable domain, remainder taken from reference TRBV7-9 and TRBJ1-2, is DTGVSQNPRHKITKRGQNVTFRCDPISEHNRLYWYRQTLGQGPEFLTYFQNEAQLEKSRLLSDRFSAERPKGSFSTLEIQRTEQGDSAMYLCASSSARATNYGYTFGSGTRLTVV.